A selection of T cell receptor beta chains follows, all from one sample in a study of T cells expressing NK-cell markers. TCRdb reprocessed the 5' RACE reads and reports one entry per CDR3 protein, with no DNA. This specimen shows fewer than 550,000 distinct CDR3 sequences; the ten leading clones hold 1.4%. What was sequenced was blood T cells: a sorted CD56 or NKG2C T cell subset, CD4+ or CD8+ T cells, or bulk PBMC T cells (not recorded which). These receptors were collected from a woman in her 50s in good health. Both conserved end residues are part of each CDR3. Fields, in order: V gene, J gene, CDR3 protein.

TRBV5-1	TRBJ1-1	CASSSGLDTSRAFF
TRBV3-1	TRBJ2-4	CASSERMIAKNIQYF
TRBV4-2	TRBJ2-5	CASSQAQLAGAQETQYF
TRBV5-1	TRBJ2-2	CASSWAGRPTGELFF
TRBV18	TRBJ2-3	CASSPEGARGDTQYF
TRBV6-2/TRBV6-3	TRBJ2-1	CASSPFGLGYNEQFF
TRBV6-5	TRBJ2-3	CASSYSRPPGDTQYF
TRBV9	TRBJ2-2	CASSVLGGASGVTGELFF
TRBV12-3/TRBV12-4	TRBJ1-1	CASSRTGLRAFF
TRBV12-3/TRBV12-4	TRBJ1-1	CASSWGGQKNTEAFF
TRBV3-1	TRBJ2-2	CASSQLSGRGTGELFF
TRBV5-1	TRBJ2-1	CASTPRTSGSSYNEQFF
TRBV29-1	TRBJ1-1	CSVGGLTGGEAFF
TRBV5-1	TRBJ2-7	CASSLGAGVGSSYEQYF
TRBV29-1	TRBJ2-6	CSVAPRESGANVLTF